These 4 T cell receptor beta chains originate from one sample sequenced in a study of T-cell memory formation after mild COVID-19. TCRdb ran MiXCR on the 5' RACE reads and lists one entry per CDR3 protein. This sample has about 430,000 distinct CDR3 sequences; approximately 24% occur once, and the top ten carry about 10%. Material for sequencing was PBMCs or a T cell subset sorted from them (not recorded which). These receptors all come from an adult woman who had mild COVID-19 (a few samples of this study predate the infection). Cell type and time point are not known.

The rearrangement links TRBV7-2 to TRBJ2-3; 9 bases fit TRBD2. The CDR3 runs 17 residues. Germline CDR1 SGHTA, CDR2 FQGNSA. The J segment lost 4 bases and the V segment lost 1 base, leaving 9 bases of the junction unmatched. This chain's CDR3 is CASSLVGAGGPSDTQYF. For the CDR3, the DNA is TGTGCCAGCAGCTTAGTCGGTGCGGGGGGGCCATCAGATACGCAGTATTTT.

This clonotype was seen a few times. The V call is TRBV3-1, the J call TRBJ2-7; D call uncertain. Looked up from germline, CDR1 is LGHDT and CDR2 is YNNKEL (reference sequence). V lost 1 base to trimming and J lost 5 bases, with 3 bases between them. The CDR3 loop spans 11 amino acids. CDR3: CASSQVNEQYF. CDR3 DNA sequence: TGTGCCAGCAGCCAAGTCAACGAGCAGTACTTC.

The rearrangement joins TRBV11-2 to TRBJ2-1, with 7 bases that match TRBD2. Germline lookup yields CDR1 SGHAT and CDR2 FQNNGV. The CDR3 totals 16 residues. Germline trimming cut 5 bases from V and 8 bases from J; bases unmatched to any gene: 15. The CDR3, as DNA: TGTGCCAGCAGCCTGACTGTGGGGGGGATTAAACATGAGCAGTTCTTC. The encoded protein is CASSLTVGGIKHEQFF.

This clonotype was seen only a few times. The chain has TRBV27 and TRBJ2-5; D uncertain. CDR1 MNHEY and CDR2 SMNVEV come from the germline V gene (reference sequence). This CDR3 is 13 amino acids long. V shed 4 bases and J shed 2 bases, with 8 bases lying between them. The CDR3, as DNA: TGTGCCAGCAGTTCAATGCCTCAAGAGACCCAGTACTTC. Translated, it gives CASSSMPQETQYF.